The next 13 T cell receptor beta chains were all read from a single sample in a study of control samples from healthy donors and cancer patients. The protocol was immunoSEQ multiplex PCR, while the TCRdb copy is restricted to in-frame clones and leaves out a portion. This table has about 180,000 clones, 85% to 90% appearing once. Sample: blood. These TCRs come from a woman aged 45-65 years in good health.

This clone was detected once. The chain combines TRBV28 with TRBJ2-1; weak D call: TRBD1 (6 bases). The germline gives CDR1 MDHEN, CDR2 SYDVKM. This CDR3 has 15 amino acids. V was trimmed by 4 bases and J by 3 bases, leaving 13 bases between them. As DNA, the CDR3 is TGTGCCAGCAGTTCCGGGACACCCTACTACAATGAGCAGTTCTTC. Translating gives CASSSGTPYYNEQFF.

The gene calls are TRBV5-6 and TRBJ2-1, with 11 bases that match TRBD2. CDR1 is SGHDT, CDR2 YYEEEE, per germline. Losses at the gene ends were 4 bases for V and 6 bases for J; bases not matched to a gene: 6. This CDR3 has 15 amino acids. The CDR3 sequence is CASSATSGGTNEQFF. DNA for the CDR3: TGTGCCAGCAGCGCCACTAGCGGGGGTACCAATGAGCAGTTCTTC. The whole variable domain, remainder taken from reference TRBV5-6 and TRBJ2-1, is DAGVTQSPTHLIKTRGQQVTLRCSPKSGHDTVSWYQQALGQGPQFIFQYYEEEERQRGNFPDRFSGHQFPNYSSELNVNALLLGDSALYLCASSATSGGTNEQFFGPGTRLTVL.

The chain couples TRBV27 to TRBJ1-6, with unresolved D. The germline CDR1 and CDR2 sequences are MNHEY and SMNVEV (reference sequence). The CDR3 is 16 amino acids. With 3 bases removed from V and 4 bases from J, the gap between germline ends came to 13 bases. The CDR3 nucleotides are TGTGCCAGCAGTTTCGTGCTCCCCAGTTATAATTCACCCCTCCACTTT. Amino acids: CASSFVLPSYNSPLHF.

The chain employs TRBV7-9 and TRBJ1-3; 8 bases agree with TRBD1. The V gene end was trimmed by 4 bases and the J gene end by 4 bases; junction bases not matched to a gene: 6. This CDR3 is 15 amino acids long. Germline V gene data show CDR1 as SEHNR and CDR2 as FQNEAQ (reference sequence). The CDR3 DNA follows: TGTGCCAGCAGCTATACAGGGGGATCAGGAAACACCATATATTTT. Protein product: CASSYTGGSGNTIYF. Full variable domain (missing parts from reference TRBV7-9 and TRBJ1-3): DTGVSQNPRHKITKRGQNVTFRCDPISEHNRLYWYRQTLGQGPEFLTYFQNEAQLEKSRLLSDRFSAERPKGSFSTLEIQRTEQGDSAMYLCASSYTGGSGNTIYFGEGSWLTVV.

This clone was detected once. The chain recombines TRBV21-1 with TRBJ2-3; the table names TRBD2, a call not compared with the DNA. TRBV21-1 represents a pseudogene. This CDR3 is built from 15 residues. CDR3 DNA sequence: TGTGCCAGCAGCAGACCGGGACTAACTACAGATACGCAGTATTTT. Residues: CASSRPGLTTDTQYF.

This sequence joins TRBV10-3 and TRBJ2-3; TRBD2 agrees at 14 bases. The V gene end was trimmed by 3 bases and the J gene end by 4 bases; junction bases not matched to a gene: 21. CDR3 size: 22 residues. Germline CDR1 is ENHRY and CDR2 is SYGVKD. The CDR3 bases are TGTGCCATCAGTGACCCGACAGGGGGACTAGCGGGGGCCCTTGGATTTGCAGATACGCAGTATTTT. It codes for CAISDPTGGLAGALGFADTQYF.

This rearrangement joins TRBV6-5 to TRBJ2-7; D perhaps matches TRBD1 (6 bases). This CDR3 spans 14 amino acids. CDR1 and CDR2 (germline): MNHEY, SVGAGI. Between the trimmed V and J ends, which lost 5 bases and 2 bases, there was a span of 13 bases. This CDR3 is CASSTGNRAYEQYF. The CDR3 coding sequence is TGTGCCAGCAGTACAGGGAATAGGGCCTACGAGCAGTACTTC.

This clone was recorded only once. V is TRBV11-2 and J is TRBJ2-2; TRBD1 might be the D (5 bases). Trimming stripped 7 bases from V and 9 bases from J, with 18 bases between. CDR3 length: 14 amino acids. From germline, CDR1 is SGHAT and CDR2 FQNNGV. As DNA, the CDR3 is TGTGCCAGCAAAGACAGCCCAAACACTCGGGAGCTGTTTTTT. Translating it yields CASKDSPNTRELFF.

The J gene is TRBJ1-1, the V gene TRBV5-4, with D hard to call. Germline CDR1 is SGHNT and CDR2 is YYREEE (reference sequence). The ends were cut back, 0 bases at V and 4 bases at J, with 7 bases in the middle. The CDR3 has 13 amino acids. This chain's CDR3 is CASSLGGVTEAFF. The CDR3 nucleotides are TGTGCCAGCAGCTTGGGCGGGGTCACTGAAGCTTTCTTT.

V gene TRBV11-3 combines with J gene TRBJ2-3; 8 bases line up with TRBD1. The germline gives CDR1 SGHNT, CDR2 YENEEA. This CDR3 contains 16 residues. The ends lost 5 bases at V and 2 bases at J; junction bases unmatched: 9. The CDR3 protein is CASSLQGVGSTDTQYF. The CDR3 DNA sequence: TGTGCCAGCAGCCTACAGGGGGTGGGCTCCACAGATACGCAGTATTTT.

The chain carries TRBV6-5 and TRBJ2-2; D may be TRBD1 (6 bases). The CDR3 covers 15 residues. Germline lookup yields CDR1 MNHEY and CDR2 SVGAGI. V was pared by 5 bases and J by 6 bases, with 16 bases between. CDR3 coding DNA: TGTGCCAGCAGTAATACAGGGATCTTGTCCGGGGAGCTGTTTTTT. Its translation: CASSNTGILSGELFF.

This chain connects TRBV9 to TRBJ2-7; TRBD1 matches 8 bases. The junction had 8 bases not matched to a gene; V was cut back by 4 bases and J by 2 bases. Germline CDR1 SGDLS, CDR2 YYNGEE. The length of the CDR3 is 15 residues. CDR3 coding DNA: TGTGCCAGCAGCTATGACACAGGGGGGCCCTACGAGCAGTACTTC. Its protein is CASSYDTGGPYEQYF.

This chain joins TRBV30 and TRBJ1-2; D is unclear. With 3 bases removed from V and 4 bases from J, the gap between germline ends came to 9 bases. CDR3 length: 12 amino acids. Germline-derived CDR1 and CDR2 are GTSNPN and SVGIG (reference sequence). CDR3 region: CAWRKGGYGYTF. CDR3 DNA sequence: TGTGCCTGGAGAAAGGGTGGCTATGGCTACACCTTC.